This TCR beta chain was profiled in a study of cytomegalovirus exposure and HLA in healthy donors. Overall study findings and caveats: A later analysis showed TCR association rates differing by HLA locus, peaking at DRB1 and lowest at HLA-C. There were several of the most significant clusters that appeared linked to common viral pathogens in a later analysis.

Though probably carrying unrecorded immune exposures, donors were nominally healthy at sampling. The V end lost 3 bases, the J end lost 0 bases, and 12 bases lay between the germline ends. The CDR3 spans 15 residues. CDR1 and CDR2 from the germline V gene are MDHEN and SYDVKM. Of note for this clone: The antigen is undetermined.

The PCR employed 60 Vbeta primers together with 13 Jbeta primers. Libraries were prepared by immunoSEQ multiplex PCR; TCRdb keeps only in-frame clonotypes and omits some of them. There are approximately 100,000 clones in the sample; roughly 70% occur only once, and less than 11% lies in the top ten. Sequencing input: PBMCs. The V call is TRBV28, the J call TRBJ2-7; no clear D gene. The sequence derives from a man aged 50-60 years in good health and CMV-seronegative. CDR3 DNA: TGTGCCAGCAGTTTTCGTCAGAGGATCTCCTACGAGCAGTACTTC. Its translation is CASSFRQRISYEQYF.